This T cell receptor beta chain originates from a study of T-cell memory formation after mild COVID-19. Study-wide context: There were largely donor-specific TCR clusters. Overall study findings and caveats: While clones contracting from day 15 to 85 were balanced between CD4 and CD8, later expanders leaned CD4+. CD4+ contracting clones were mainly CM and EM; CD8+ ones, EMRA.

The CDR3 totals 15 residues. Germline loops: CDR1 SGHNT, CDR2 YYREEE (reference sequence). V gave up 4 bases and J gave up 7 bases; unmatched junction bases: 9. As for this clonotype: Its cognate antigen is unknown.

Researchers used 5'RACE with constant-segment primers to make TCR alpha and TCR beta cDNA libraries that carry sample barcodes and UMIs. TCRdb redid the calling of the 5' RACE reads with MiXCR, one entry per CDR3 protein. The profile covers approximately 570,000 distinct CDR3 sequences, with about a sixth appearing a single time and around 12% taken by the ten largest. Sequenced input: PBMCs or a T cell subset sorted from them (not recorded which). The chain couples TRBV5-4 to TRBJ2-7, with 12 bases aligning to TRBD1. The origin of this receptor is an adult woman who had mild COVID-19 (a few samples of this study predate the infection). Cell type and time point are not known. In DNA, the CDR3 is TGTGCCAGCAGCGCACCGGGACAGGGGGCGCGGGAGCAGTACTTC. Translation: CASSAPGQGAREQYF.